Included here is one TCR beta chain sequence, with context. This CDR3 has 15 residues. Germline loops: CDR1 SGHVS, CDR2 FQNEAQ. Trimming took 3 bases from V and 7 from J; bases not matched to a gene: 6. The source of the sample is a study of control samples from healthy donors and cancer patients. TCRdb keeps only in-frame clones here, not all; method: immunoSEQ multiplex PCR. The repertoire has 95,000 to 130,000 clones, more than 75% of them found once; the top ten carry less than 3%. The sample consisted of blood. The clonotype was recovered from a woman in her 70s in good health. V usage is TRBV7-8 and J usage is TRBJ2-3; 11 bases align to TRBD2. DNA for the CDR3: TGTGCCAGCAGCTTGACCGGGACTAGCGGAAATACGCAGTATTTT. Translation: CASSLTGTSGNTQYF.